This T cell receptor (beta chain) was sequenced for a study of T cell changes during pregnancy in multiple sclerosis. The data were produced by immunoSEQ multiplex PCR, yet TCRdb's version contains in-frame clones alone and is incomplete. This sample carries 25,000 to 30,000 clones, around nine tenths of them seen once, and the ten largest clones take roughly 6%. Trimming took off 7 bases at V and 4 bases at J, with 22 bases between the two ends. The CDR3 is 17 amino acids. CDR1 and CDR2 (germline): LNHNV, YYDKDF (reference sequence). This sequence was found in a female donor with multiple sclerosis, enrolled in a pregnancy study. The chain joins TRBV15 to TRBJ2-2; D is possibly TRBD1 (5 bases). Sample: CD8+ T cells from peripheral blood mononuclear cells, taken before pregnancy. The DNA of the CDR3 is TGTGCCACCACCCAGGATCGAGACGTAAGGGGCACCGGGGAGCTGTTTTTT. Translating it yields CATTQDRDVRGTGELFF.